One and the same sample provided the 9 T cell receptor beta chains below, sequenced in a study of cytomegalovirus exposure and HLA in healthy donors. PCR was performed using 60 Vbeta and 13 Jbeta primers. Some clones are missing from TCRdb's copy, which holds only in-frame ones; the method was immunoSEQ multiplex PCR. The sample consists of tens of thousands of clones, around three quarters of them appearing once. The specimen sequenced was PBMCs. These receptors were taken from a woman aged 50 to 60 in good health and CMV-seropositive.

This clone turned up a few times. The chain recombines TRBV11-2 with TRBJ2-7; 8 nucleotides align to TRBD1. Germline CDR1 SGHAT, CDR2 FQNNGV. CDR3 length equals 14 residues. With V trimmed by 4 bases and J by 4 bases, 6 bases remained unmatched. In DNA, the CDR3 is TGTGCCAGCAGCTCAACGGACAGGGCTTACGAGCAGTACTTC. Its protein product is CASSSTDRAYEQYF.

This clone occurred a few times. V gene TRBV10-1 combines with J gene TRBJ1-5; D may be TRBD1 (6 bases). CDR1 and CDR2 from the germline V gene are WNHNN and SYGVQD (reference sequence). Trimming removed 8 bases from V and 6 bases from J, with 17 bases in between. The CDR3 loop spans 14 amino acids. The CDR3 here is CASSARQDGQPQHF. The CDR3 DNA follows: TGCGCCAGCTCCGCCCGACAGGATGGTCAGCCCCAGCATTTT.

The sample holds one count of this clone. J is TRBJ2-2 and V is TRBV28; TRBD2 matches 8 bases. Germline values: CDR1 MDHEN, CDR2 SYDVKM. V dropped 6 bases and J dropped 7; count of bases not matched to a gene: 10. This CDR3 has 15 amino acids. The CDR3, as DNA: TGTGCCAGCAGAATCACAGGGAGCGGGAGCGGGGAGCTGTTTTTT. Amino acid sequence: CASRITGSGSGELFF.

V usage is TRBV11-2 and J usage is TRBJ2-7; 8 positions match TRBD2. There are 12 residues in the CDR3. Trimming cost V 9 bases and J 4 bases; bases outside gene matches: 5. CDR1 is SGHAT and CDR2 is FQNNGV in the germline V gene. Here the CDR3 reads CASAGGTYEQYF. The CDR3, as DNA: TGTGCCAGTGCGGGAGGTACTTACGAGCAGTACTTC.

This rearrangement joins TRBV9 to TRBJ1-4; no reliable D call. V lost 4 bases, J lost 5 bases, and 9 bases lay in between. Germline V gene data show CDR1 as SGDLS and CDR2 as YYNGEE. The CDR3 is 13 amino acids. The CDR3 spells CASSSGGNEKLFF. The CDR3 DNA reads TGTGCCAGCAGCTCAGGAGGGAATGAAAAACTGTTTTTT.

This rearrangement joins TRBV29-1 to TRBJ1-5, with a tentative D call TRBD1 (6 bases). The V and J ends lost 4 bases and 7 bases respectively, with 17 bases between them. The CDR3 contains 14 residues. Germline CDR1 reads SQVTM; CDR2 reads ANQGSEA. The CDR3 loop reads CSVVVAGERQPQHF. Written as DNA, the CDR3 is TGCAGCGTTGTGGTGGCAGGGGAAAGACAGCCCCAGCATTTT.

The table lists this clone with a count of one. The chain couples TRBV6-1 to TRBJ1-4; TRBD1 aligns across 7 bases. The CDR3 sequence is 14 residues long. The junction had 6 bases not matched to a gene; V was cut back by 4 bases and J by 7 bases. The germline CDR1 and CDR2 sequences are MNHNS and SASEGT. The CDR3 region is CASSALTGSEKLFF. The CDR3 region has the DNA TGTGCCAGCAGTGCTCTGACAGGGAGTGAAAAACTGTTTTTT.

The table lists this clone with a few counts. This sequence joins TRBV9 and TRBJ2-2; 12 bases fit TRBD2. The V and J ends lost 1 base and 6 bases, in that order; junction bases with no gene match: 7. CDR3 size: 17 residues. Germline lookup yields CDR1 SGDLS and CDR2 YYNGEE. The CDR3 DNA sequence: TGTGCCAGCAGCGTAACCCCGACTAGCGGGGGACCCGGGGAGCTGTTTTTT. Translation gives CASSVTPTSGGPGELFF.

The chain uses TRBV5-1 and TRBJ2-6; 9 positions match TRBD1. V gave up 4 bases and J gave up 0 bases; unmatched junction bases: 8. This CDR3 is built from 18 residues. The germline gives CDR1 SGHRS, CDR2 YFSETQ. Written as DNA, the CDR3 is TGCGCCAGCAGCAAGACCGACAGGGGGAGCTCTGGGGCCAACGTCCTGACTTTC. As protein: CASSKTDRGSSGANVLTF.